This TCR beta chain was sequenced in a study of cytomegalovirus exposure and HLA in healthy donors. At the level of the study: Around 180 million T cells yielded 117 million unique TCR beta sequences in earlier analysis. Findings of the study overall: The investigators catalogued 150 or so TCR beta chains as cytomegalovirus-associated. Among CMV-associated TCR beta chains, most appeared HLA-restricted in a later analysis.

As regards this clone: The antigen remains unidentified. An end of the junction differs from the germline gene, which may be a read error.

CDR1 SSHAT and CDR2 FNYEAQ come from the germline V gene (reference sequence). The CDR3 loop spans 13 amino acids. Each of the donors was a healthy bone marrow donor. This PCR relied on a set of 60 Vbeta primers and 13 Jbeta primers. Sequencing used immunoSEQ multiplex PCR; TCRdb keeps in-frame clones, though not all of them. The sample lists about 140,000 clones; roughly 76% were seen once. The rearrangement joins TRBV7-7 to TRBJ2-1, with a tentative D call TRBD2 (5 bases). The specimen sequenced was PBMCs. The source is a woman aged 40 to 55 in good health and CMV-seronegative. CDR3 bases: TGTGCTAGCAGCCCCTCGCCGGGAAATGAGCAGTTCTTC. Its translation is CASSPSPGNEQFF.